This T cell receptor (beta chain) was sequenced for a study of blood T cell repertoires in COVID-19. Study-level background: Some COVID-19 samples were acute and others convalescent; all came from the United States, Italy and Spain. T cells, B-cell-depleted T cells, or PBMCs supplied cDNA or gDNA.

Original methodology: Researchers report that nucleated cell counts were estimated from reference gene primer amplification. Assay used: immunoSEQ multiplex PCR; TCRdb lists only in-frame clones, some missing. That table gives V, J and clone size, and the DNA gave D and trimming. The sample yields 40,000 to 60,000 clones, 86% seen once. CDR3 length equals 17 residues. Losses at the gene ends were 8 bases for V and 2 bases for J; bases not matched to a gene: 13. Germline CDR1 is MNHEY and CDR2 is SMNVEV (reference sequence). The sample was peripheral blood. The TCR sequence derives from a man aged 35-49 years with active COVID-19. This chain joins TRBV27 and TRBJ2-2, with TRBD1 identical over 8 bases. This CDR3 is CASSPDRGVGNTGELFF. In DNA, the CDR3 is TGTGCCAGCTCCCCCGACAGGGGAGTAGGTAACACCGGGGAGCTGTTTTTT.